A selection of T cell receptor beta chains follows, all from one sample in a study of blood T cell repertoires in COVID-19. Some clones are missing from TCRdb's copy, which holds only in-frame ones; the method was immunoSEQ multiplex PCR. The sample carries approximately 250,000 clones, 85% to 95% recorded once. Material: PBMCs or T cells enriched from blood (not recorded which). These receptors all come from a man between 40 and 49 years old who had been exposed to COVID-19. CDR3s include the opening cysteine and the closing phenylalanine or tryptophan. D genes are given only for firm matches. Rows give clone size only sometimes, using once, few, many, or a class for an expanded clone.

j_gene: TRBJ2-5
d_gene: TRBD1
abundance: .
v_gene: TRBV6-1
CDR3aa: CASSEEDRAYQETQYF
CDR3nt: TGTGCCAGCAGTGAAGAGGACAGGGCGTACCAAGAGACCCAGTACTTC

j_gene: TRBJ1-5
d_gene: .
abundance: .
v_gene: TRBV30
CDR3aa: CAWSPGFGQPQHF
CDR3nt: TGTGCCTGGAGTCCCGGGTTTGGCCAGCCCCAGCATTTT

j_gene: TRBJ1-2
d_gene: .
abundance: .
v_gene: TRBV21-1
CDR3aa: CASSKVGGTYGYTF
CDR3nt: TGTGCCAGCAGCAAAGTTGGAGGGACCTATGGCTACACCTTC

j_gene: TRBJ2-4
d_gene: TRBD2
abundance: .
v_gene: TRBV2
CDR3aa: CASSAGGPRNIQYF
CDR3nt: TGTGCCAGCAGTGCGGGGGGGCCCCGAAACATTCAGTACTTC

j_gene: TRBJ1-1
d_gene: .
abundance: .
v_gene: TRBV12-5
CDR3aa: CATDRGTADTEAFF
CDR3nt: TGTGCTACTGACCGGGGGACGGCGGACACTGAAGCTTTCTTT

j_gene: TRBJ1-5
d_gene: .
abundance: .
v_gene: TRBV12-5
CDR3aa: CASGFLLDSNSNQPQHF
CDR3nt: TGTGCTAGTGGTTTCCTCCTGGACAGCAATAGCAATCAGCCCCAGCATTTT

j_gene: TRBJ1-3
d_gene: .
abundance: .
v_gene: TRBV7-8
CDR3aa: CASSYYSGNTIYF
CDR3nt: TGTGCCAGCAGTTATTACTCTGGAAACACCATATATTTT

j_gene: TRBJ2-4
d_gene: .
abundance: .
v_gene: TRBV15
CDR3aa: CATSVGGREPKNIQYF
CDR3nt: TGTGCCACCAGCGTCGGAGGGCGCGAACCCAAAAACATTCAGTACTTC

j_gene: TRBJ2-7
d_gene: .
abundance: .
v_gene: TRBV7-9
CDR3aa: CASSLNQYEQYF
CDR3nt: TGTGCCAGCAGCTTAAATCAGTACGAGCAGTACTTC

j_gene: TRBJ1-5
d_gene: .
abundance: once
v_gene: TRBV2
CDR3aa: CASSESRASRNQPQHF
CDR3nt: TGTGCCAGCAGTGAATCGAGGGCGAGCAGGAATCAGCCCCAGCATTTT

j_gene: TRBJ1-2
d_gene: .
abundance: .
v_gene: TRBV20-1
CDR3aa: CSASLGQGSDYGYTF
CDR3nt: TGCAGTGCTAGTTTGGGGCAGGGATCCGACTATGGCTACACCTTC

j_gene: TRBJ1-3
d_gene: .
abundance: .
v_gene: TRBV4-1
CDR3aa: CASSPGQGSTGNTIYF
CDR3nt: TGCGCCAGCAGCCCAGGGCAGGGTAGTACTGGAAACACCATATATTTT

j_gene: TRBJ1-1
d_gene: .
abundance: .
v_gene: TRBV7-9
CDR3aa: CAGEDTEAFF
CDR3nt: TGTGCGGGGGAGGACACTGAAGCTTTCTTT

j_gene: TRBJ1-4
d_gene: .
abundance: .
v_gene: TRBV18
CDR3aa: CASSPDRDNYEKLFF
CDR3nt: TGTGCCAGCTCCCCGGATAGAGACAATTATGAAAAACTGTTTTTT

j_gene: TRBJ2-5
d_gene: TRBD2
abundance: once
v_gene: TRBV11-2
CDR3aa: CASIKGLASETQYF
CDR3nt: TGTGCCAGCATCAAAGGACTAGCCAGCGAGACCCAGTACTTC

j_gene: TRBJ2-7
d_gene: .
abundance: few
v_gene: TRBV20-1
CDR3aa: CSASHELSYEQYF
CDR3nt: TGCAGTGCTAGTCACGAACTCTCCTACGAGCAGTACTTC

j_gene: TRBJ2-5
d_gene: TRBD1
abundance: .
v_gene: TRBV12-3/TRBV12-4
CDR3aa: CASRTGVGETQYF
CDR3nt: TGTGCCAGCAGGACAGGGGTTGGAGAGACCCAGTACTTC

j_gene: TRBJ2-2
d_gene: TRBD2
abundance: .
v_gene: TRBV7-6
CDR3aa: CASRPIAGTNTGELFF
CDR3nt: TGTGCCAGCAGACCTATAGCGGGAACCAACACCGGGGAGCTGTTTTTT

j_gene: TRBJ2-7
d_gene: TRBD2
abundance: .
v_gene: TRBV19
CDR3aa: CASSMTSGSREQYF
CDR3nt: TGTGCCAGTAGTATGACTAGCGGGAGTCGGGAGCAGTACTTC

j_gene: TRBJ2-5
d_gene: TRBD2
abundance: .
v_gene: TRBV13
CDR3aa: CASSLRLAGNQETQYF
CDR3nt: TGTGCCAGCAGCTTAAGACTAGCGGGGAACCAAGAGACCCAGTACTTC

j_gene: TRBJ1-4
d_gene: .
abundance: once
v_gene: TRBV19
CDR3aa: CASSIQGGKLFF
CDR3nt: TGTGCCAGTAGTATACAAGGGGGAAAACTGTTTTTT

j_gene: TRBJ2-7
d_gene: .
abundance: few
v_gene: TRBV2
CDR3aa: CASSEDSATYEQYF
CDR3nt: TGTGCCAGCAGTGAGGACTCCGCCACCTACGAGCAGTACTTC

j_gene: TRBJ2-7
d_gene: TRBD2
abundance: .
v_gene: TRBV4-2
CDR3aa: CASSSGTTSYEQYF
CDR3nt: TGTGCCAGCAGCTCCGGGACTACCTCCTACGAGCAGTACTTC

j_gene: TRBJ1-6
d_gene: TRBD1
abundance: .
v_gene: TRBV18
CDR3aa: CASSRGGQGTNSPLHF
CDR3nt: TGTGCCAGCTCCCGCGGGGGACAGGGGACTAATTCACCCCTCCACTTT

j_gene: TRBJ2-3
d_gene: TRBD2
abundance: .
v_gene: TRBV3-1/TRBV3-2
CDR3aa: CASSQDPSGMTDTQYF
CDR3nt: TGTGCCAGCAGCCAAGATCCTAGCGGGATGACAGATACGCAGTATTTT

j_gene: TRBJ1-3
d_gene: .
abundance: .
v_gene: TRBV18
CDR3aa: CASSPEGLSGNTIYF
CDR3nt: TGTGCCAGCTCACCAGAGGGTCTCTCTGGAAACACCATATATTTT

j_gene: TRBJ2-7
d_gene: .
abundance: few
v_gene: TRBV28
CDR3aa: CASSPGPRGSYEQYF
CDR3nt: TGTGCCAGCAGTCCCGGGCCCAGGGGCTCCTACGAGCAGTACTTC

j_gene: TRBJ2-3
d_gene: .
abundance: few
v_gene: TRBV19
CDR3aa: CASNLFWPASTDTQYF
CDR3nt: TGTGCCAGTAACCTTTTTTGGCCCGCTAGCACAGATACGCAGTATTTT

j_gene: TRBJ1-1
d_gene: TRBD1
abundance: .
v_gene: TRBV7-9
CDR3aa: CASSPGQGSTEAFF
CDR3nt: TGTGCCAGCAGCCCGGGACAGGGGTCGACTGAAGCTTTCTTT

j_gene: TRBJ2-3
d_gene: .
abundance: .
v_gene: TRBV30
CDR3aa: CAWNGGTVHPSSTDTQYF
CDR3nt: TGTGCCTGGAACGGTGGTACAGTTCACCCCTCTAGCACAGATACGCAGTATTTT

j_gene: TRBJ1-1
d_gene: .
abundance: .
v_gene: TRBV19
CDR3aa: CASHERENTEAFF
CDR3nt: TGTGCCAGTCATGAACGGGAGAACACTGAAGCTTTCTTT

j_gene: TRBJ2-3
d_gene: TRBD2
abundance: .
v_gene: TRBV28
CDR3aa: CASSLYGGRGTQYF
CDR3nt: TGTGCCAGCAGTTTATACGGCGGGAGGGGCACGCAGTATTTT

j_gene: TRBJ2-5
d_gene: TRBD2
abundance: .
v_gene: TRBV27
CDR3aa: CASRTLAGNSETQYF
CDR3nt: TGTGCCAGCAGGACTTTAGCGGGCAATTCAGAGACCCAGTACTTC

j_gene: TRBJ2-7
d_gene: TRBD2
abundance: .
v_gene: TRBV14
CDR3aa: CASSQGTKWYEQYF
CDR3nt: TGTGCCAGCAGCCAGGGGACTAAGTGGTACGAGCAGTACTTC

j_gene: TRBJ2-7
d_gene: .
abundance: .
v_gene: TRBV6-5
CDR3aa: CASRAGQGMYEQYF
CDR3nt: TGTGCCAGCAGGGCCGGGCAGGGGATGTACGAGCAGTACTTC

j_gene: TRBJ1-1
d_gene: TRBD1
abundance: .
v_gene: TRBV4-1
CDR3aa: CASSVDREAFF
CDR3nt: TGCGCCAGCAGCGTGGACAGGGAGGCTTTCTTT

j_gene: TRBJ1-2
d_gene: .
abundance: many
v_gene: TRBV14
CDR3aa: CASSPRVGGYTF
CDR3nt: TGTGCCAGCAGCCCCCGGGTGGGTGGCTACACCTTC

j_gene: TRBJ2-3
d_gene: TRBD1
abundance: .
v_gene: TRBV29-1
CDR3aa: CSVAGQVTSTDTQYF
CDR3nt: TGCAGCGTCGCTGGACAGGTTACTAGCACAGATACGCAGTATTTT

j_gene: TRBJ2-7
d_gene: .
abundance: .
v_gene: TRBV10-2
CDR3aa: CASSGQYEQYF
CDR3nt: TGCGCCAGCAGTGGCCAGTACGAGCAGTACTTC

j_gene: TRBJ2-4
d_gene: TRBD1
abundance: .
v_gene: TRBV27
CDR3aa: CASSKGTELAKNIQYF
CDR3nt: TGTGCCAGCAGTAAGGGGACAGAACTAGCCAAAAACATTCAGTACTTC

j_gene: TRBJ1-1
d_gene: .
abundance: .
v_gene: TRBV7-2
CDR3aa: CASSLTVGGQDAFF
CDR3nt: TGTGCCAGCAGCTTAACGGTAGGAGGCCAGGATGCTTTCTTT

j_gene: TRBJ1-5
d_gene: .
abundance: .
v_gene: TRBV19
CDR3aa: CASTPTENQPQHF
CDR3nt: TGTGCCAGTACCCCAACTGAAAATCAGCCCCAGCATTTT

j_gene: TRBJ2-5
d_gene: .
abundance: once
v_gene: TRBV27
CDR3aa: CASSLFGQRGETQYF
CDR3nt: TGTGCCAGCAGTTTATTCGGACAGAGAGGTGAGACCCAGTACTTC

j_gene: TRBJ1-3
d_gene: .
abundance: .
v_gene: TRBV15
CDR3aa: CATSSGRAAGNTIYF
CDR3nt: TGTGCCACCAGCAGTGGCAGGGCTGCTGGAAACACCATATATTTT

j_gene: TRBJ2-7
d_gene: .
abundance: .
v_gene: TRBV2
CDR3aa: CASSVNRFYEQYF
CDR3nt: TGTGCCAGCAGTGTGAACCGGTTCTACGAGCAGTACTTC

j_gene: TRBJ1-2
d_gene: .
abundance: .
v_gene: TRBV28
CDR3aa: CASFFRGQSYGYTF
CDR3nt: TGTGCCAGTTTCTTCAGGGGCCAATCCTATGGCTACACCTTC

j_gene: TRBJ2-7
d_gene: TRBD1
abundance: .
v_gene: TRBV19
CDR3aa: CASSTRDSLTYEQYF
CDR3nt: TGTGCCAGTAGTACCCGGGACAGCCTGACCTACGAGCAGTACTTC

j_gene: TRBJ2-3
d_gene: TRBD2
abundance: .
v_gene: TRBV28
CDR3aa: CASSLKRRGLANTQYF
CDR3nt: TGTGCCAGCAGTTTAAAAAGAAGGGGACTAGCTAATACGCAGTATTTT

j_gene: TRBJ1-2
d_gene: .
abundance: .
v_gene: TRBV10-3
CDR3aa: CAILEAPTEGYTF
CDR3nt: TGTGCCATCTTGGAGGCGCCCACCGAGGGCTACACCTTC

j_gene: TRBJ1-1
d_gene: .
abundance: .
v_gene: TRBV11-2
CDR3aa: CASSLQNTEAFF
CDR3nt: TGTGCCAGCAGCTTACAGAACACTGAAGCTTTCTTT

j_gene: TRBJ1-1
d_gene: .
abundance: .
v_gene: TRBV5-4
CDR3aa: CASSLAREGGTEAFF
CDR3nt: TGTGCCAGCAGCTTGGCAAGGGAGGGGGGCACTGAAGCTTTCTTT

j_gene: TRBJ2-1
d_gene: .
abundance: .
v_gene: TRBV12-3/TRBV12-4
CDR3aa: CASSWKQENEQFF
CDR3nt: TGTGCCAGCAGTTGGAAACAGGAGAATGAGCAGTTCTTC

j_gene: TRBJ2-5
d_gene: TRBD2
abundance: .
v_gene: TRBV19
CDR3aa: CASILAGAQQKQETQYF
CDR3nt: TGTGCCAGTATACTAGCGGGAGCCCAACAAAAACAAGAGACCCAGTACTTC

j_gene: TRBJ1-2
d_gene: TRBD1
abundance: few
v_gene: TRBV30
CDR3aa: CAWGTGGGGYTF
CDR3nt: TGTGCCTGGGGGACAGGGGGTGGTGGCTACACCTTC

j_gene: TRBJ2-2
d_gene: .
abundance: .
v_gene: TRBV7-2
CDR3aa: CASSALRTGELFF
CDR3nt: TGTGCCAGCAGCGCCCTGAGGACCGGGGAGCTGTTTTTT

j_gene: TRBJ1-1
d_gene: .
abundance: .
v_gene: TRBV27
CDR3aa: CASRGLMNTEAFF
CDR3nt: TGTGCCAGCAGGGGACTTATGAACACTGAAGCTTTCTTT

j_gene: TRBJ2-7
d_gene: .
abundance: once
v_gene: TRBV5-1
CDR3aa: CASSLFPGVDEQYF
CDR3nt: TGCGCCAGCAGCTTGTTCCCAGGGGTCGACGAGCAGTACTTC

j_gene: TRBJ1-1
d_gene: .
abundance: .
v_gene: TRBV28
CDR3aa: CASSPMGGVNTEAFF
CDR3nt: TGTGCCAGCAGCCCCATGGGGGGTGTGAACACTGAAGCTTTCTTT